There are a few counts of the clone carrying this T cell receptor beta chain. The data belong to a study of cytomegalovirus exposure and HLA in healthy donors. On the study more broadly: Across around 400 genotyped donors, about 80% landed in the Caucasian-associated ancestry cluster.

13 Jbeta primers and 60 Vbeta primers were used for the PCR. In the original processing: Per a later analysis, the number of unique TCR beta chains was around 79 million, of which 8.5 million to 11 million were shared. Using immunoSEQ multiplex PCR, the repertoire was profiled, and TCRdb retains in-frame clones only, with some absent. V, J and clone size derive from that table, while D and trimming were established from the DNA sequence. The table includes roughly 170,000 clones, roughly 81% detected once. The CDR3 runs to 15 residues. Germline CDR1 reads SQVTM; CDR2 reads ANQGSEA. Unmatched junction bases numbered 9, after V lost 1 base and J lost 5 bases.

This TCR was sampled from a girl between 5 and 17 years old in good health and CMV-seropositive. Sequenced: PBMCs. The rearrangement joins TRBV29-1 to TRBJ1-1, with 8 nucleotides matching TRBD1. The CDR3 DNA reads TGCAGCGTTGAAGGGGGAAGGACAGGGCGGACTGAAGCTTTCTTT. Its protein is CSVEGGRTGRTEAFF. Drawing the rest from reference TRBV29-1 and TRBJ1-1, the complete variable domain is SAVISQKPSRDICQRGTSLTIQCQVDSQVTMMFWYRQQPGQSLTLIATANQGSEATYESGFVIDKFPISRPNLTFSTLTVSNMSPEDSSIYLCSVEGGRTGRTEAFFGQGTRLTVV.